This TCR beta chain came from a study of T cells in localized non-small cell lung cancer. Clones were sequenced by immunoSEQ multiplex PCR, and TCRdb holds only the in-frame ones, with some missing. This sample has about 55,000 clones, with approximately 80% found just once. Notes on this clone: The target antigen is unknown.

Study-wide results and limits: A single tumor region was sequenced, leaving heterogeneity possible. Prolonged overall survival went with higher T cell density in the blood.

This receptor was taken from a man between 40 and 70 years old with stage III lung adenocarcinoma. The sample consisted of peripheral blood mononuclear cells, taken before any cancer treatment.

The CDR3 sequence: CASSQDFNIQYF. As DNA, the CDR3 is TGTGCCAGCAGCCAAGATTTCAACATTCAGTACTTC. V and J are TRBV4-2 and TRBJ2-4; D remains ambiguous. The CDR3 spans 12 residues. The germline V gene has CDR1 LGHNA and CDR2 YNFKEQ. The V and J ends lost 0 bases and 7 bases respectively, with 4 bases between them.